The sequence of this T cell receptor beta chain was determined in a study of PD-1 blockade in mismatch repair-deficient tumors. Study-wide context: All were previously treated, progressing patients with 12 mismatch repair-deficient cancer types.

This clone was seen only once. The antigen is undetermined. The V end was cut by 6 bases, the J end by 2 bases, with 10 bases between. Germline V gives CDR1 MGHDK, CDR2 SYGVNS. The CDR3 is 13 residues long. PCR or immunohistochemistry showed mismatch repair deficiency in every enrolled patient. The TCR-sequenced patients were a few responders to pembrolizumab. Study-wide points: Rapid post-treatment expansion, then contraction, generally preceding radiologic response, marked tumor-resident clones.

TCRdb's table, derived via immunoSEQ multiplex PCR, lists solely in-frame clones and lacks some. The table lists tens of thousands of clones, approximately 84% of them singletons. Sequenced material: PBMCs, taken before pembrolizumab treatment. The chain combines TRBV25-1 with TRBJ1-2, with D unclear. The sequence derives from an adult with mismatch repair-deficient cancer. CDR3 nucleotides: TGTGCCAGCAGAGCAGGTTTAAACTATGGCTACACCTTC. Amino acid sequence: CASRAGLNYGYTF.